This T cell receptor beta chain was captured by sequencing in a study of PD-1 blockade in classical Hodgkin lymphoma. The assay was immunoSEQ multiplex PCR, and TCRdb's table has in-frame clones only and misses some. The sample has fewer than 45,000 clones, 60% to 70% seen once. The CDR3 runs 15 residues. Looked up from germline, CDR1 is PRHDT and CDR2 is FYEKMQ (reference sequence). V lost 3 bases, J lost 5 bases, and 3 bases stayed unmatched. Concerning this clone itself: The antigen remains undetermined.

Documented time point: cycle 4 day 1 (C4D1), after more than five weeks of nivolumab. Each patient relapsed following autologous stem cell transplantation, and prior brentuximab vedotin exposure differed. Study-level findings and limits: Differences between repertoires have undefined causes, possibly disease activity or prior therapy.

The TCR originated in a human donor with classical Hodgkin lymphoma. The sample in question was peripheral blood mononuclear cells (PBMCs), obtained before the fourth cycle of nivolumab. The genes are TRBV13 and TRBJ2-3, with 12 bases identical to TRBD2. Here the CDR3 reads CASSLPGLAGDTQYF. The CDR3 coding sequence is TGTGCCAGCAGCTTGCCGGGACTAGCGGGAGATACGCAGTATTTT.